The source of this T cell receptor (beta chain) is a study of CD8+ T cells in alopecia areata. Study outcomes and limitations: Mice showed TCR sharing more clearly than patients did, possibly owing to HLA. Sequencing of scalp samples also includes resident alphabeta T cells from normal skin. Clonality was higher in lesional than normal scalp, especially in alopecia totalis/universalis.

Following RNA extraction, reverse transcription yielded cDNA that acted as the sequencing template. Measured with immunoSEQ multiplex PCR; TCRdb has only the in-frame clones, and not every one. The sample has 100,000 to 150,000 clones; 55% to 80% are singletons. A few counts support this clone. Antigen specificity is unknown. The sequence was collected from a human donor in good health. Sequencing was performed on CD4+ T cells sorted from blood.

CDR3 region: CASSLDSNAGYTQYF. In DNA form, the CDR3 reads TGTGCCAGCAGCCTGGACTCGAATGCTGGTTATACGCAGTATTTT. The chain carries TRBV7-2 and TRBJ2-3; the D gene is possibly TRBD2 (5 bases). Germline CDR1 is SGHTA and CDR2 is FQGNSA. The CDR3 totals 15 residues. Between the trimmed V and J ends, which lost 5 bases and 7 bases, there was a span of 19 bases.